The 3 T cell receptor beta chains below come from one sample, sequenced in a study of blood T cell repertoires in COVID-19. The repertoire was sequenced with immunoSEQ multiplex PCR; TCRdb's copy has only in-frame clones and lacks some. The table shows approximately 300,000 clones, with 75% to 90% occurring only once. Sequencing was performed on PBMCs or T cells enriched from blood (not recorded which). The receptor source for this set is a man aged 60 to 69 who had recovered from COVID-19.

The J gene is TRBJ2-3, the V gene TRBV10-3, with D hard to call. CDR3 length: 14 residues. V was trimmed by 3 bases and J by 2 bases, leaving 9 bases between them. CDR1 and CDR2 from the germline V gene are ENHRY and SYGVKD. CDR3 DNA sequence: TGTGCCATCAGTGACCCAGGTTACACAGATACGCAGTATTTT. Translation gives CAISDPGYTDTQYF.

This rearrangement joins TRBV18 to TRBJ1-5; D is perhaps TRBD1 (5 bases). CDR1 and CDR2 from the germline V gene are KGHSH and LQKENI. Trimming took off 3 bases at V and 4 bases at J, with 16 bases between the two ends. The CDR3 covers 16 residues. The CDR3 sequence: CASSPGTPIANQPQHF. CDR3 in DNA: TGTGCCAGCTCACCCGGGACTCCTATAGCAAATCAGCCCCAGCATTTT.

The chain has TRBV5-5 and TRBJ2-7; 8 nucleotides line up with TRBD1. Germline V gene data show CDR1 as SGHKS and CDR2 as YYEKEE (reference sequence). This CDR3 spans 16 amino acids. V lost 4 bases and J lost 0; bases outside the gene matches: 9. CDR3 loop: CASSPWTGRSSYEQYF. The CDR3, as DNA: TGTGCCAGCAGCCCCTGGACAGGGCGGAGCTCCTACGAGCAGTACTTC.